What follows describes a single TCR beta chain. No antigen is known for it. Base qualities are missing; no much larger clone stands one base away. This entry belongs to a study of CD8+ T cells in alopecia areata (dated by TCRdb to 2017 to 2018). About the full investigation: The treated patients took part in an open-label pilot trial in which moderate-to-severe alopecia areata was treated with oral tofacitinib at 5 to 10 mg twice daily. Patients stayed on tofacitinib for 6 to 18 months and then had 6 months of follow-up off drug so that delayed response and recurrence could be assessed. The SALT score, which quantifies the percentage of affected scalp surface area, was used to measure disease severity in treated patients. The study used high-throughput TCRbeta sequencing to examine T cell clonal expansion in alopecia areata, in both the C3H/HeJ mouse model and human patients. On the human side, TCRbeta sequencing was run on scalp tissue and on sorted CD4+ and CD8+ peripheral blood T cells from healthy controls and from alopecia areata patients with either patchy or totalis/universalis disease. Tofacitinib-treated patients had biopsies at baseline and at 4 and 24 weeks of treatment, with a later scalp biopsy in several patients. Clonality in the scalp was compared among normal scalp (n=4), patchy alopecia areata scalp (n=8), and alopecia totalis/universalis scalp (n=8). RNA came from the PAXgene miRNA kit for fixed scalp, the miRNeasy kit for PBMCs, and the RNeasy kit for mouse skin. immunoSEQ multiplex PCR using 35 Vbeta forward primers and 13 Jbeta reverse primers was used to amplify TCRbeta CDR3 regions.

The sample's time point, from its label and the paper: more than three weeks on oral tofacitinib. In the paper's terms, the treatment or condition label means: oral pan-JAK inhibitor, 5-10 mg twice daily. From alopecia areata patients, peripheral blood was collected along with lesional scalp punch biopsies. After PBMCs were isolated by density centrifugation and stained for CD3, CD4 and CD8, a FACSAria was used to sort CD4+ and CD8+ T cells. Points the paper makes about the study in general: Because the treated cohort was small and included a single nonresponder, larger studies are needed to assess links between baseline CD8+ expansion and response. Tofacitinib significantly decreased scalp clonality and the number of expanded CD8+ clones among the top 100 scalp clones. Resident alphabeta T cells in normal human skin are also sequenced, complicating scalp TCR repertoire analysis, unlike mouse skin dominated by gammadelta T cells. Higher clonality and more expanded CD8+ clones were observed in lesional scalp than in normal scalp, particularly in alopecia totalis/universalis, a finding suggestive of antigenic drive. Many expanded lesional clones were found to persist in scalp and blood during tofacitinib treatment, and relapse after treatment cessation may be partly explained by this persistence. TCR sequences shared between patients were less clear than in mice, possibly partly because of HLA diversity in the patient population.

The receptor library was made with the immunoSEQ multiplex PCR assay. For TCR sequencing, RNA was extracted from every sample and reverse transcribed into cDNA to serve as template. First-strand cDNA was synthesized using SuperScript III with a 2:1 mix of oligo-dT and random hexamers. A synthetic immune receptor repertoire was used to measure amplification bias, and any remaining bias was corrected computationally. In the original analysis: Raw reads were preprocessed to remove errors, and CDR3 was defined according to IMGT conventions as the region from the conserved cysteine to phenylalanine. Clonality was computed by normalizing Shannon entropy by log2 of the number of productive unique TCRs and subtracting the result from 1. CD4 or CD8 identity of scalp clones was inferred by cross-referencing scalp TCRbeta sequences with sorted blood CD4 and CD8 repertoires. TCRdb provides this immuneACCESS table in a form limited to in-frame rearrangements. Some clones are lacking; in checked studies, under half of them reflect an unresolved V gene, and why the rest are absent is not known. V, J and clone size derive from that table, while D and trimming were established from the DNA sequence. The sample table contains approximately 210,000 clones; only one count was recorded for 45% to 65% of them. The top ten constitute over 3% of the sample.

The CDR3, cysteine through phenylalanine, is 14 amino acids long. Here the CDR3 DNA is all that survives: 42 bases in frame from base 1. Trimming removed 6 bases from V and 0 bases from J; the gene matches leave 4 bases unexplained. The CDR1 and CDR2 encoded by the germline V gene are MNHEY and SVGAGI. The chain is assembled from TRBV6-5 and TRBJ2-5; TRBD1 fits 7 bases in the junction. The sequence was obtained from a human donor with alopecia areata. This specimen was CD4+ T cells sorted from blood, taken at week 4, from a patient treated with tofacitinib. The CDR3 region reads CASRVDRDQETQYF. The nucleotide sequence is given as TGTGCCAGCAGGGTCGACAGGGACCAAGAGACCCAGTACTTC.